This T cell receptor (beta chain) was identified in a study of OX40 agonist ivuxolimab in advanced cancers. Points from the study as a whole: The study did not work out the antigen specificity of the expanded peripheral T cells.

Produced via immunoSEQ multiplex PCR; TCRdb's table is partial and in-frame only. The sample has roughly 15,000 clones; about 81% are singletons. Remarks on this clone: Its antigen remains unknown.

The V end lost 2 bases, the J end lost 4 bases, and 15 bases lay between the germline ends. The V gene's germline CDR1 is MNHEY and CDR2 SMNVEV (reference sequence). The CDR3 totals 16 residues. Here the sequenced sample was CD4+ or CD8+ T cells sorted from blood, taken in a trial of the OX40 agonist ivuxolimab. V and J are TRBV27 and TRBJ2-1; the D gene is possibly TRBD1 (6 bases). This sequence originates from an adult with an advanced solid tumor such as melanoma, head and neck, liver or kidney cancer. The CDR3 spells CASSLVTRGIYNEQFF. The CDR3 DNA reads as TGTGCCAGCAGTTTAGTCACCAGGGGCATATACAATGAGCAGTTCTTC.